A selection of T cell receptor beta chains follows, all from one sample in a study of human T cells and chemical hapten exposure. TCRdb re-analysed the RACE reads in MiXCR, keeping a single row per CDR3 protein. Altogether about 380,000 distinct CDR3 sequences are present, 4% to 6% being singletons, with the ten largest covering just over 2.5%. Sequences were derived from whole blood, sampled in connection with sensitization to the hapten diphenylcyclopropenone (DPC). These receptors were obtained from a woman aged 45-60 years with alopecia areata. Some clones in this sample may be carry-over from other donors' samples. Each CDR3 is given with its conserved first and last residue. The order of the fields is V gene, J gene, CDR3 protein.

V: TRBV5-1; J: TRBJ1-1; CDR3: CASSLAGGATSSAFF
V: TRBV6-5; J: TRBJ2-2; CDR3: CASSLIAGGPTGELFF
V: TRBV6-1; J: TRBJ2-3; CDR3: CASSEAVNGFSTDTQYF
V: TRBV20-1; J: TRBJ2-7; CDR3: CSARDLGTGAYEQYF
V: TRBV7-3; J: TRBJ2-1; CDR3: CASSPLGQSYNEQFF
V: TRBV20-1; J: TRBJ2-3; CDR3: CSPRGLAGENTQYF
V: TRBV12-3/TRBV12-4; J: TRBJ2-2; CDR3: CASSSVLGGELFF
V: TRBV6-5; J: TRBJ2-3; CDR3: CASSVLAGGADTQYF
V: TRBV2; J: TRBJ2-7; CDR3: CASSHDWMSYEQYF
V: TRBV9; J: TRBJ2-3; CDR3: CASSPTGTSYGSTDTQYF
V: TRBV12-3/TRBV12-4; J: TRBJ2-2; CDR3: CASTPGLAYTGELFF
V: TRBV7-2; J: TRBJ1-1; CDR3: CASRPGRLNTEAFF
V: TRBV6-2/TRBV6-3; J: TRBJ1-5; CDR3: CASNYQGGQPQHF
V: TRBV7-9; J: TRBJ2-2; CDR3: CASGGTSVAGELFF
V: TRBV4-1; J: TRBJ1-1; CDR3: CASSPRTGDRTEAFF
V: TRBV20-1; J: TRBJ1-5; CDR3: CSARDLKGISNQPQHF
V: TRBV9; J: TRBJ2-3; CDR3: CASSVGGASTDTQYF
V: TRBV6-5; J: TRBJ2-3; CDR3: CASSGLGTDTQYF
V: TRBV11-2; J: TRBJ1-2; CDR3: CASSSTVIPGQGYGYTF
V: TRBV2; J: TRBJ2-3; CDR3: CASKGLAGGPPTDTQYF
V: TRBV19; J: TRBJ2-2; CDR3: CASSMVPGPGELFF
V: TRBV29-1; J: TRBJ2-5; CDR3: CSVQGETQYF
V: TRBV28; J: TRBJ1-2; CDR3: CASSPQLGRRVNYGYTF
V: TRBV20-1; J: TRBJ2-5; CDR3: CSAAIGLVKTQYF